The TCR beta chain described here comes from a study of CD8+CD57+ T cells in acquired aplastic anemia. The germline CDR1 and CDR2 sequences are SGHRS and YFSETQ. With 4 bases removed from V and 4 bases from J, the gap between germline ends came to 17 bases. CDR3 length: 15 residues. Selection for sequencing was limited to patients who had shown CD8+CD57+ cell expansion by flow cytometry. For CDR3 and TCR beta VDJ profiling, genomic DNA was the template used. From the reads, TCRdb called clonotypes with MiXCR, one entry per CDR3 protein. The repertoire includes roughly 61,000 distinct CDR3 sequences, around 57% of them detected once, and about 15% sits in the top ten.

Sequencing used sorted CD4+, CD8+, or CD8+CD57+ T cells (not recorded which) from PBMCs. The source is a human donor with aplastic anemia. The chain links TRBV5-1 to TRBJ1-2, with D possibly matching TRBD1 (6 bases). CDR3 sequence: CASSPSDRRSYGYTF. CDR3 nucleotides: TGCGCCAGCAGCCCCTCGGACAGACGAAGCTATGGCTACACCTTC.